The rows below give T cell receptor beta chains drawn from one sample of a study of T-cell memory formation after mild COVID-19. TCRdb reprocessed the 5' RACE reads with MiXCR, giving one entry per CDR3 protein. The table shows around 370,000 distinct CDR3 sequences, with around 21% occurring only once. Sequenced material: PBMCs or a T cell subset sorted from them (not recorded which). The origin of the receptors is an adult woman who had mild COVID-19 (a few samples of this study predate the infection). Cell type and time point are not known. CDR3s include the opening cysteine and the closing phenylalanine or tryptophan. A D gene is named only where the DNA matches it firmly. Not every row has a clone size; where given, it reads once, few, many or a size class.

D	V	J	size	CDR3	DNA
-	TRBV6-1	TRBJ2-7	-	CASRRRGAHYEQYF	TGTGCCAGCAGGCGGAGGGGCGCACACTACGAGCAGTACTTC
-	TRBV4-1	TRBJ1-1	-	CASSQVSGRPFF	TGCGCCAGCAGCCAAGTAAGTGGCCGGCCTTTCTTT
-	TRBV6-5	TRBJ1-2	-	CASGKGFHGYTF	TGTGCCAGCGGTAAAGGATTTCATGGCTACACCTTC
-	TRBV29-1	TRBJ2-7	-	CSVLHRSGEQYF	TGCAGCGTTCTCCACAGGTCCGGCGAGCAGTACTTC
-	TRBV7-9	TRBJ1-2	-	CATTAGTAYYGYTF	TGTGCCACAACAGCAGGGACGGCCTACTATGGCTACACCTTC
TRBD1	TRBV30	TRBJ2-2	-	CAWRGDRRQNTGELFF	TGTGCCTGGAGAGGGGACAGGCGGCAGAACACCGGGGAGCTGTTTTTT
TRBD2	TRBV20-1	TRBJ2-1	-	CSARAGGEYNEQFF	TGCAGTGCTAGAGCGGGAGGGGAATACAATGAGCAGTTCTTC
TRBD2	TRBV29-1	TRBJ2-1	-	CSVEDQRESLNEQFF	TGCAGCGTTGAAGACCAGCGGGAGTCCCTCAATGAGCAGTTCTTC
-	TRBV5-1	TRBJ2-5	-	CASSLTKVEETQYF	TGCGCCAGCAGCTTGACTAAGGTCGAGGAGACCCAGTACTTC
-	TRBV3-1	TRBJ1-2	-	CASSQDWRNYGYTF	TGTGCCAGCAGCCAAGACTGGCGGAACTATGGCTACACCTTC
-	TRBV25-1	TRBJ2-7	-	CASSGRRTSDEQYF	TGTGCCAGCAGTGGACGACGCACCAGCGACGAGCAGTACTTC
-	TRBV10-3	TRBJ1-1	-	CAIRGQLVMNTEAFF	TGTGCCATCAGAGGACAGCTTGTCATGAACACTGAAGCTTTCTTT
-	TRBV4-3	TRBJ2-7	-	CASSQVLSYEQYF	TGCGCCAGCAGCCAAGTTTTAAGCTACGAGCAGTACTTC
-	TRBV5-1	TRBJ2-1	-	CASSLRATPDEQFF	TGCGCCAGCAGCTTACGAGCCACGCCGGATGAGCAGTTCTTC
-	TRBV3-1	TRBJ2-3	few	CASSQFRARGAQYF	TGTGCCAGCAGCCAATTTAGGGCCCGGGGAGCGCAGTATTTT
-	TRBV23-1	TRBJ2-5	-	CASSQPLQETQYF	TGCGCCAGCAGTCAGCCCCTCCAAGAGACCCAGTACTTC
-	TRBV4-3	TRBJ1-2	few	CASSKQGGGDGYTF	TGCGCCAGCAGCAAACAGGGAGGAGGGGATGGCTACACCTTC
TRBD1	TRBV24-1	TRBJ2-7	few	CATSDSSRTGRAYEQYF	TGTGCCACCAGTGACTCCTCCCGGACAGGGCGGGCCTACGAGCAGTACTTC
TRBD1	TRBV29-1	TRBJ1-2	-	CSVEDFDRGGYGYTF	TGCAGCGTTGAAGATTTCGACAGGGGAGGCTATGGCTACACCTTC
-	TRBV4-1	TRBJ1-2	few	CASSHPLEGVSYGYTF	TGCGCCAGCAGCCACCCCCTTGAGGGGGTAAGCTATGGCTACACCTTC
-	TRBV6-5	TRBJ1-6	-	CASSDAGGLIYSPLHF	TGTGCCAGCAGCGACGCGGGGGGACTGATATATTCACCCCTCCACTTT
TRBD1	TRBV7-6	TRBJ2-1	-	CASSPPPRDRAYNEQFF	TGTGCCAGCAGCCCCCCTCCACGGGACAGGGCTTACAATGAGCAGTTCTTC
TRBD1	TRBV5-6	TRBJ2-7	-	CASSHGQGNEQYF	TGTGCCAGCAGCCACGGACAGGGGAACGAGCAGTACTTC
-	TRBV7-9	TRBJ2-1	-	CASSLALLDNEQFF	TGTGCCAGCAGCTTAGCACTTCTGGACAATGAGCAGTTCTTC
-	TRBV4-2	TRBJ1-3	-	CASSHALQGDGNTIYF	TGTGCCAGCAGCCATGCCTTGCAGGGTGACGGAAACACCATATATTTT
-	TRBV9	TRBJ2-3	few	CASSAAGADTQYF	TGTGCCAGCAGCGCCGCAGGGGCAGATACGCAGTATTTT
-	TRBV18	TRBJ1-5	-	CASSPGRNQPQHF	TGTGCCAGCTCGCCGGGACGAAATCAGCCCCAGCATTTT
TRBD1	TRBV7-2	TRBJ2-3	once	CASSLVGRGQDTQYF	TGTGCCAGCAGCTTAGTGGGCAGGGGGCAAGATACGCAGTATTTT
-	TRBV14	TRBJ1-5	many	CASSQGPNQPQHF	TGTGCCAGCAGCCAGGGACCCAATCAGCCCCAGCATTTT
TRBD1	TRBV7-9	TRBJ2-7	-	CASSSGWTGDHEQYF	TGTGCCAGCAGCTCCGGTTGGACAGGGGACCACGAGCAGTACTTC
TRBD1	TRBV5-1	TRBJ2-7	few	CASSSSRDRAMYEQYF	TGCGCCAGCAGCTCATCCCGGGACAGGGCTATGTACGAGCAGTACTTC
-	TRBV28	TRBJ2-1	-	CASSLISLNEQFF	TGTGCCAGCAGTTTGATTAGCCTTAATGAGCAGTTCTTC
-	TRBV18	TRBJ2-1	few	CASSPPLAEQFF	TGTGCCAGCTCACCACCCCTAGCGGAGCAGTTCTTC
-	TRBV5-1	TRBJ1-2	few	CASSLAGASPGYTF	TGCGCCAGCAGCTTGGCCGGGGCTTCCCCTGGCTACACCTTC
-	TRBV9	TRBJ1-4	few	CASSRTVGSTNEKLFF	TGTGCCAGCAGCCGCACCGTCGGGTCGACTAATGAAAAACTGTTTTTT
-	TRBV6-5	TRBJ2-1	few	CASSLLGDIIYNEQFF	TGTGCCAGCAGCTTACTGGGGGATATAATCTACAATGAGCAGTTCTTC
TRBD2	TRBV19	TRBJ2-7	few	CASSIEGTRAYEQYF	TGTGCCAGTAGTATAGAGGGGACTAGAGCCTACGAGCAGTACTTC
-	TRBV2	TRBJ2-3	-	CASSDAGGSTDTQYF	TGTGCCAGCAGTGATGCAGGGGGGAGCACAGATACGCAGTATTTT
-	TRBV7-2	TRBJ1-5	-	CASSPFLYSNQPQHF	TGTGCCAGCAGCCCCTTCTTATATAGCAATCAGCCCCAGCATTTT
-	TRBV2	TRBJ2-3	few	CASIFSGRGSTDTQYF	TGTGCCAGCATTTTCTCCGGCCGGGGGAGCACAGATACGCAGTATTTT